This record covers a single TCR beta chain. Its antigen is undetermined. The sample originates from a study of lymphopenia after photon versus proton radiotherapy. Study observations and caveats: Post-nadir TCR diversity decline inversely tracked overall survival among those who died. Survival link was tested only in deceased patients; proton benefit remains a possibility. Oligoclonal CD8+ Temra expansion after nadir drove photon patients' diversity drop. Proton therapy kept repertoires fairly stable, unlike photons, which gained effector/memory cells.

CDR1 is SGHTA and CDR2 is FQGNSA in the germline V gene. This CDR3 has 13 residues. The V end lost 1 base, the J end lost 4 bases, and 7 bases lay between the germline ends. TCRdb's copy holds only in-frame clones and misses some; the assay was immunoSEQ multiplex PCR. The sample yields some 41,000 clones, approximately 86% seen once. The TCR comes from a woman aged 70-85 years with pancreatic cancer. Some clones in this sample may be carry-over from other donors' samples. This sample comprised peripheral blood, obtained from a patient treated with proton-based radiotherapy. The rearrangement joins TRBV7-2 to TRBJ1-1; D is unresolved. The CDR3 sequence: CASSLEGGTEAFF. CDR3 bases: TGTGCCAGCAGCTTAGAGGGAGGCACTGAAGCTTTCTTT.